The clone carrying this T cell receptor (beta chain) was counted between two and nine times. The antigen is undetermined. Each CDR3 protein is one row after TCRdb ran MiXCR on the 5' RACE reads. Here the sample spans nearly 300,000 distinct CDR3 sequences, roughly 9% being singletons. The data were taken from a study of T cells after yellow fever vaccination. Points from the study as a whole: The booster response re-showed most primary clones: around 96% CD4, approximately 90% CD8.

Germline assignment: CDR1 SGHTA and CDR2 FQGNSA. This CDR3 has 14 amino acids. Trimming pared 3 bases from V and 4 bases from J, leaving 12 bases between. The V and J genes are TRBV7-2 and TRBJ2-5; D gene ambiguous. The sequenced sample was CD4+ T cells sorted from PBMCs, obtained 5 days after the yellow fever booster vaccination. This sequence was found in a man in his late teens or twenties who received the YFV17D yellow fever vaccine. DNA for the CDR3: TGTGCCAGCAGCTTCTCGAGCCTCGGAGAGACCCAGTACTTC. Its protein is CASSFSSLGETQYF.